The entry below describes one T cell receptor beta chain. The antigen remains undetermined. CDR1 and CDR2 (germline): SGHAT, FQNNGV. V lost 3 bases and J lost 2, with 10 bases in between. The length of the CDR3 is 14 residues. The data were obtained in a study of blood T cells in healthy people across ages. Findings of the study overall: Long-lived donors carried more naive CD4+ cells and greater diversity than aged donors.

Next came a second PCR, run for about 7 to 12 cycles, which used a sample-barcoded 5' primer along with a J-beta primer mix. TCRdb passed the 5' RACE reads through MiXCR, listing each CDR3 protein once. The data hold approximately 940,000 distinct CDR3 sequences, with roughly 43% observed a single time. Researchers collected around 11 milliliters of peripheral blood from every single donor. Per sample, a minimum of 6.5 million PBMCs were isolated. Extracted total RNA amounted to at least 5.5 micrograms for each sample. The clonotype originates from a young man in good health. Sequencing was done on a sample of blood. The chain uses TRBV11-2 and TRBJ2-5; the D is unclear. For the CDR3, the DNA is TGTGCCAGCAGCTTTCTTGAGGTGCAAGAGACCCAGTACTTC. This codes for CASSFLEVQETQYF.